Shown below are 16 T cell receptor beta chains from a single sample sequenced in a study of blood T cells in healthy people across ages. A sample-barcoded 5' primer and a J-beta primer mix were used in a second PCR of roughly 6 to 11 cycles. A single record per CDR3 protein comes from TCRdb applying MiXCR to the 5' RACE reads. The sample lists some 1,800,000 distinct CDR3 sequences, more than 35% occurring once. Sequenced material: blood. These receptors all stem from a human donor in good health.

This chain joins TRBV4-3 and TRBJ1-1, with a weak D call TRBD1 (5 bases). Germline loops: CDR1 LGHNA, CDR2 YSLEER. V lost 3 bases and J 5 bases, leaving 13 bases between the germline ends. The CDR3 contains 14 residues. CDR3 in DNA: TGCGCCAGCAGCCATGTTGAGGGGCGGACTGAAGCTTTCTTT. The encoded protein is CASSHVEGRTEAFF.

V is TRBV18 and J is TRBJ2-5; 7 bases are shared with TRBD1. V lost 5 bases and J lost 0; bases outside the gene matches: 3. Germline CDR1 and CDR2: KGHSH and LQKENI. The CDR3 runs to 14 residues. DNA of the CDR3: TGTGCCAGCTCAATAACAGGGGACCAAGAGACCCAGTACTTC. Translated, it gives CASSITGDQETQYF.

This clonotype came up a few times. The CDR3 DNA reads TGCAGTGCTACCCGAGAGGGCTTTTACTATGGCTACACCTTC. The encoded protein is CSATREGFYYGYTF. The rearrangement uses TRBV20-1 and TRBJ1-2, with D unclear. This CDR3 region has 14 residues. V lost 4 bases to trimming and J lost 3 bases, with 15 bases between them. CDR1 is DFQATT, CDR2 SNEGSKA, per germline (reference sequence).

The rearrangement uses TRBV5-1 and TRBJ1-4; tentatively, D is TRBD1 (5 bases). The CDR3 contains 15 residues. V lost 0 bases and J lost 0, with 6 bases in between. Germline loops: CDR1 SGHRS, CDR2 YFSETQ. This CDR3 reads CASSLETATNEKLFF. The CDR3 DNA reads as TGCGCCAGCAGCTTGGAGACAGCAACTAATGAAAAACTGTTTTTT.

This chain uses TRBV12-3 or TRBV12-4 with TRBJ2-4, with D tentatively TRBD2 (5 bases). The CDR3 is 12 amino acids. V lost 3 bases, J lost 13 bases, and 13 bases lay in between. The CDR3, as DNA: TGTGCCAGCAGTTTTTCGGGGTCGTTGCAGTACTTC. This gives the protein CASSFSGSLQYF.

The rearrangement uses TRBV20-1 and TRBJ2-6; D not certain. The CDR3 covers 15 residues. Germline V gene data show CDR1 as DFQATT and CDR2 as SNEGSKA (reference sequence). V was trimmed by 4 bases and J by 0 bases, leaving 10 bases between them. CDR3 sequence: CSAIIPGSGANVLTF. The CDR3 DNA reads TGCAGTGCTATAATACCAGGCTCTGGGGCCAACGTCCTGACTTTC.

The rearrangement uses TRBV2 and TRBJ2-1; D might be TRBD2 (7 bases). The V and J ends lost 10 bases and 5 bases respectively, with 27 bases between them. The CDR3 runs to 17 residues. Germline V gene lookup returns CDR1 SNHLY and CDR2 FYNNEI. CDR3 sequence: CANGRAIGGAWNNEQFF. The DNA for the CDR3 is TGTGCCAACGGTCGTGCTATTGGGGGGGCCTGGAACAATGAGCAGTTCTTC. The full variable domain, rest sourced from reference TRBV2 and TRBJ2-1, is EPEVTQTPSHQVTQMGQEVILRCVPISNHLYFYWYRQILGQKVEFLVSFYNNEISEKSEIFDDQFSVERPDGSNFTLKIRSTKLEDSAMYFCANGRAIGGAWNNEQFFGPGTRLTVL.

This clonotype was picked up a small number of times. The chain has TRBV7-3 and TRBJ2-1, with 11 bases lining up with TRBD2. The length of the CDR3 is 15 residues. V lost 0 bases and J lost 5; bases outside the gene matches: 0. Germline V lookup: CDR1 SGHTA, CDR2 FQGTGA. Here the CDR3 DNA reads TGTGCCAGCAGCTTAACGGGACTAGCGGACAATGAGCAGTTCTTC. It translates to CASSLTGLADNEQFF.

This clonotype was seen a handful of times. The rearrangement joins TRBV12-3 or TRBV12-4 to TRBJ2-3; tentative D call: TRBD2 (6 bases). Trimming took off 8 bases at V and 3 bases at J, with 15 bases between the two ends. This CDR3 is 14 amino acids long. The CDR3 coding sequence is TGTGCCAGCGAACTTGGGGGGAGTACAGATACGCAGTATTTT. It yields the protein CASELGGSTDTQYF.

In its sample, this clonotype was seen a few times. J is TRBJ2-3 and V is TRBV4-3, with D uncertain. Between the trimmed V and J ends, which lost 0 bases and 6 bases, there was a span of 10 bases. From germline, CDR1 is LGHNA and CDR2 YSLEER. The CDR3 is made up of 14 amino acids. The chain's CDR3 is CASSQDMASDTQYF. The CDR3 DNA sequence: TGCGCCAGCAGCCAAGATATGGCTTCTGATACGCAGTATTTT.

V and J are TRBV10-3 and TRBJ1-1; D unresolved. Germline V gene data show CDR1 as ENHRY and CDR2 as SYGVKD. CDR3 length equals 12 residues. Deletions cut 7 bases from V and 0 bases from J, with 6 bases between. DNA of the CDR3: TGTGCCATCACTGACCTGAACACTGAAGCTTTCTTT. Amino acids: CAITDLNTEAFF.

In its sample, this clonotype was seen a few times. The rearrangement joins TRBV19 to TRBJ2-1, with 9 bases lining up with TRBD2. This CDR3 has 17 residues. The V gene's germline CDR1 is LNHDA and CDR2 SQIVND (reference sequence). The junction had 5 bases not matched to a gene; V was cut back by 0 bases and J by 2 bases. DNA for the CDR3: TGTGCCAGTAGTATAGATGGGCGGGGGGGCGCCTACAATGAGCAGTTCTTC. Its translation is CASSIDGRGGAYNEQFF.

The CDR3 DNA sequence: TGTGCCAGCAGTGAGGGGAGACAGTTCCAAGAGACCCAGTACTTC. Translation: CASSEGRQFQETQYF. The chain recombines TRBV25-1 with TRBJ2-5, with D possibly being TRBD1 or TRBD2 (5 bases each). Germline V gene lookup returns CDR1 MGHDK and CDR2 SYGVNS. The CDR3 runs to 15 residues. The V end lost 3 bases, the J end lost 1 base, and 12 bases lay between the germline ends.

The chain couples TRBV7-9 to TRBJ1-2, with D possibly matching TRBD1 (5 bases). The ends were cut back, 1 base at V and 3 bases at J, with 12 bases in the middle. Germline lookup yields CDR1 SEHNR and CDR2 FQNEAQ (reference sequence). This CDR3 is built from 15 residues. CDR3 coding DNA: TGTGCCAGCAGCTTAGGAGGGGCCGCCTACTATGGCTACACCTTC. This translates into CASSLGGAAYYGYTF.

The chain couples TRBV7-8 to TRBJ2-4, with D possibly being TRBD2 (6 bases). The J call is doubtful: the DNA matches TRBJ2-7 better. The length of the CDR3 is 14 residues. In germline, CDR1 is SGHVS, CDR2 FQNEAQ. The CDR3 loop is CASSPWTGVGEQYF. Written as DNA, the CDR3 is TGTGCCAGCAGCCCTTGGACGGGGGTAGGCGAGCAGTACTTC.

The chain uses TRBV6-5 and TRBJ1-5, with TRBD1 identical over 9 bases. This CDR3 spans 16 amino acids. Germline values: CDR1 MNHEY, CDR2 SVGAGI. After removal of 5 bases from V and 4 bases from J, the junction contained 9 bases not matched to a gene. CDR3 protein: CASSPRHRGPNQPQHF. The CDR3 DNA reads as TGTGCCAGCAGTCCCCGGCACAGGGGGCCAAATCAGCCCCAGCATTTT.